What follows is one T cell receptor (beta chain) and its context. Researchers amplified the TCR beta CDR3 regions from RNA transcripts. The TCR CDR3 was amplified in a first-round RT-PCR using the HTBI primer set. TCRdb re-derived calls from the multiplex PCR reads in MiXCR, one entry per CDR3 protein. The sample has 270,000 or so distinct CDR3 sequences; 25% to 30% are singletons. The data belong to a study of T cells in Graves' hyperthyroidism and ophthalmopathy. The CDR3 runs to 15 residues. The J segment lost 6 bases and the V segment lost 6 bases, leaving 9 bases of the junction unmatched. In germline, CDR1 is SGHTA, CDR2 FQGNSA. The blood specimen was taken at initial hyperthyroidism diagnosis, before any ophthalmopathy symptoms.

Sequencing was carried out using blood. V and J are TRBV7-2 and TRBJ2-7; 12 nucleotides align to TRBD2. The sequence derives from a man aged 35-49 years with Graves' hyperthyroidism that later progressed to Graves' ophthalmopathy. In nucleotides, the CDR3 is TGTGCCAGCAGTAAAGGACTAGCGGGACTGGGCGAGCAGTACTTC. This codes for CASSKGLAGLGEQYF.